A selection of T cell receptor beta chains follows, all from one sample in a study of chemoradiotherapy in HPV16-positive cancers. The method was immunoSEQ multiplex PCR; TCRdb's version includes in-frame clones alone and lacks a portion of them. The sample has roughly 9,000 clones, approximately 81% seen once. The sequencing here drew on tumor tissue, taken from a patient who underwent chemoradiotherapy. The receptors come from a human donor with HPV-associated anogenital cancer. The CDR3 runs from the conserved cysteine through the conserved F or W. A D gene is named only where the DNA matches it firmly. Clone size is stated in some rows and not others, as once, few, many or a class when expanded.

v_call	j_call	d_call	clone_size	cdr3_nt	cdr3_aa
TRBV19	TRBJ1-1	TRBD1	NA	TGTGCCAGCAGAAGGGGGCAAGGGGGCCCAGGATCCATGAACACTGAAGCTTTCTTT	CASRRGQGGPGSMNTEAFF
TRBV6-5	TRBJ1-2	NA	NA	TGTGCCAGCAGTTACGGGGGCAGGGGACATGGCTACACCTTC	CASSYGGRGHGYTF
TRBV27	TRBJ1-1	NA	NA	TGTGCCAGCAGTCCCTGGTCTCCCCCCGGGCAAAACACTGAAGCTTTCTTT	CASSPWSPPGQNTEAFF
TRBV7-3	TRBJ2-7	TRBD1	NA	TGTGCCAGCAGCGGGACAGGGGGACTCTACGAGCAGTACTTC	CASSGTGGLYEQYF
TRBV7-2	TRBJ2-4	TRBD2	NA	TGTGCCAGCAGCTTAGCCCGCGGGGGGCCAGGACTAGCCAAAAACATTCAGTACTTC	CASSLARGGPGLAKNIQYF
TRBV29-1	TRBJ1-2	TRBD1	NA	TGCAGCGTCGGACAGGGGGGCGACTACACCTTC	CSVGQGGDYTF
TRBV11-2	TRBJ2-7	NA	NA	TGTGCCACTCGAGGCCAGCCCTACGAGCAGTACTTC	CATRGQPYEQYF
TRBV30	TRBJ2-6	NA	NA	TGTGCCTGGAGCGTAGGCGGCGCGGGGGCCAACGTCCTGACTTTC	CAWSVGGAGANVLTF
TRBV10-3	TRBJ2-1	NA	NA	TGTGCCATCGGTCGGAAAGCGGTGGTTTACAATGAGCAGTTCTTC	CAIGRKAVVYNEQFF
TRBV7-9	TRBJ1-1	NA	NA	TGTGCCAGCAGCTTAGCAGGGGCATACACTGAAGCTTTCTTT	CASSLAGAYTEAFF
TRBV7-3	TRBJ2-3	TRBD2	once	TGTGCCAGCAGCTTAAAGGGAGTAGCGGGGGGCACAGATACGCAGTATTTT	CASSLKGVAGGTDTQYF
TRBV7-8	TRBJ2-3	TRBD2	once	TGTGCCAGCAGCCGTGCGTCTAGCGGGGGGGTCAGGGCAGATACGCAGTATTTT	CASSRASSGGVRADTQYF
TRBV9	TRBJ2-2	NA	NA	TGTGCCAGCAGCGTTTCCCAGGGCGCCGGGGAGCTGTTTTTT	CASSVSQGAGELFF
TRBV5-6	TRBJ2-7	NA	NA	TGTGCCAGCAGCTTGGCCGACGGCAGGGGCCACGAGCAGTACTTC	CASSLADGRGHEQYF
TRBV7-2	TRBJ2-3	NA	NA	TGTGCCAGCAGCTCGGGACTCCTACAGTATTTT	CASSSGLLQYF